This TCR beta chain was profiled in a study of vaccination and CD4 T cells after COVID-19. This clonotype has just a few counts. What it binds is not known. With the Oncomine TCR Beta short-read assay, DNA from cultured CD4+ T cells was sequenced. After culture, CD4+ T cells served as the source for genomic DNA extraction. TCRdb passed the PCR reads through MiXCR, listing each CDR3 protein once. This sample yields some 14,000 distinct CDR3 sequences, of which approximately 50% are seen a single time; over 3.5% belongs to the top ten. Study-wide points: It was found that, in convalescent patients, 304 of 307 vaccine-specific clones were spike mono-reactive.

The CDR3 is made up of 13 amino acids. The germline CDR1 and CDR2 sequences are DFQATT and SNEGSKA (reference sequence). V lost 1 base and J lost 4; bases outside the gene matches: 3. The treatment was: roughly 11-day PBMC culture with coronavirus spike peptide pools or control peptides (ViraFEST assay). The chain combines TRBV20-1 with TRBJ1-1; 7 nucleotides line up with TRBD1. The sequenced sample was CD4+ T cells from blood, cultured in vitro, obtained before SARS-CoV-2 vaccination. The receptor comes from a human donor who had recovered from COVID-19. CDR3 nucleotides: TGCAGTGCTAGAGCGGGACAGATCACTGAAGCTTTCTTT. Its translation is CSARAGQITEAFF.